The 11 T cell receptor beta chains in this list originate from one sample, sequenced in a study of monozygotic twins with inflammatory bowel disease (dated by TCRdb to about 2019). Libraries were prepared through 5' RACE. Reads for this sample came from an Illumina HiSeq 2500. TCRdb reprocessed the sequencing reads and holds a single record per CDR3 protein sequence, with no DNA. The sample's table covers 350,000 to 550,000 distinct CDR3 sequences. The top ten clonotypes cover about 2.4% of the sample. Sequenced sample: blood. The receptor set was obtained from a human donor with ulcerative colitis or Crohn's disease, or a healthy co-twin of an affected twin (not recorded which).

The chain recombines TRBV18 with TRBJ2-7; TCRdb calls TRBD1, which cannot be checked without DNA. Germline loops: CDR1 KGHSH, CDR2 LQKENI. CDR3 length equals 13 residues. The CDR3 spells CASSPSGAYEQYF. Combining the CDR3 with reference TRBV18 and TRBJ2-7 gives the whole variable domain NAGVMQNPRHLVRRRGQEARLRCSPMKGHSHVYWYRQLPEEGLKFMVYLQKENIIDESGMPKERFSAEFPKEGPSILRIQQVVRGDSAAYFCASSPSGAYEQYFGPGTRLTVT.

The chain is built from TRBV5-5 and TRBJ2-5; lacking DNA, the TRBD1 call made by TCRdb goes unchecked. CDR1 and CDR2 (germline): SGHKS, YYEKEE (reference sequence). The CDR3 totals 15 residues. CDR3 amino acids: CASSPGRTPGETQYF.

The chain has TRBV7-2 and TRBJ1-3; without DNA, the TCRdb call of TRBD1 cannot be checked. Germline V CDR1 and CDR2: SGHTA, FQGNSA. CDR3 size: 17 residues. CDR3 residues: CASSLFTGGLAGNTIYF.

The J gene is TRBJ2-4, the V gene TRBV20-1; TCRdb designates TRBD1, a call that cannot be tested without DNA. Germline values: CDR1 DFQATT, CDR2 SNEGSKA (reference sequence). The CDR3 is 16 amino acids. CDR3: CSAYLGLMPRENIQYF.

The chain combines TRBV7-2 with TRBJ2-1; absent DNA, TCRdb's TRBD2 call cannot be checked. CDR3 size: 16 residues. Germline CDR1 is SGHTA and CDR2 is FQGNSA. The CDR3 spells CASSLVVVATNHEQFF.

This sequence joins TRBV4-2 and TRBJ2-2; TCRdb's D call, TRBD2, is unchecked because there is no DNA. This CDR3 is built from 15 residues. The germline CDR1 and CDR2 sequences are LGHNA and YNFKEQ. CDR3 residues: CASSRGTTDTGELFF.

This chain connects TRBV20-1 to TRBJ1-1; TCRdb proposes TRBD1, but this gene call is untestable without DNA. The V gene's germline CDR1 is DFQATT and CDR2 SNEGSKA (reference sequence). There are 14 residues in the CDR3. The CDR3 loop is CSATPDRQNTEAFF.

This sequence joins TRBV5-1 and TRBJ2-4; TCRdb's D call of TRBD1 is untestable without DNA. CDR1 and CDR2 from the germline V gene are SGHRS and YFSETQ. The CDR3 loop spans 13 amino acids. The CDR3 spells CASSSGQGGIQYF.

The chain's CDR3 is CASSDPGRGETQYF. This chain uses TRBV25-1 with TRBJ2-5; TCRdb picks TRBD1, but there is no DNA to check that call. The CDR3 covers 14 residues. Germline CDR1 is MGHDK and CDR2 is SYGVNS. Supplemented by reference TRBV25-1 and TRBJ2-5, the full variable domain reads EADIYQTPRYLVIGTGKKITLECSQTMGHDKMYWYQQDPGMELHLIHYSYGVNSTEKGDLSSESTVSRIRTEHFPLTLESARPSHTSQYLCASSDPGRGETQYFGPGTRLLVL.

The chain combines TRBV7-7 with TRBJ2-1. Germline CDR1 SSHAT, CDR2 FNYEAQ (reference sequence). The CDR3 totals 15 residues. The CDR3 region is CASSLRLGSYNEQFF.

This chain joins TRBV12-3 or TRBV12-4 and TRBJ1-2. This CDR3 has 13 amino acids. This CDR3 reads CASSFRNSGGYTF.